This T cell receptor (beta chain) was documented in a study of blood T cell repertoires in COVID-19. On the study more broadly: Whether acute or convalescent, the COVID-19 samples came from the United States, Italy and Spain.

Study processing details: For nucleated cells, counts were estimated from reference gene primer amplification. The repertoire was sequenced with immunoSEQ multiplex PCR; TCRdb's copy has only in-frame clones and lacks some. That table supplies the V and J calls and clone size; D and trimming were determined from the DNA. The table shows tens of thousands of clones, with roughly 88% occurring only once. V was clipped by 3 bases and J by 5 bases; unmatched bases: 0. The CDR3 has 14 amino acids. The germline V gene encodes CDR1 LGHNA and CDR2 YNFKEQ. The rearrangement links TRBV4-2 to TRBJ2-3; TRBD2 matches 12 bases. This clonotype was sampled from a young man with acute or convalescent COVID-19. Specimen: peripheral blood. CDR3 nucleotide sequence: TGTGCCAGCAGCCAGGGACTAGCGGGAGATACGCAGTATTTT. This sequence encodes CASSQGLAGDTQYF.